A single sample is the source of the 18 T cell receptor gamma chains below, sequenced in a study of Vδ1+ human thymocytes. Whole-study findings and limits: Highly polyclonal TRG and TRD repertoires with Gaussian CDR3 length distributions appeared in thymus.

The antigens of these receptors remain unknown. Extracted RNA was reverse transcribed into cDNA. Multiplex PCR used pooled V-gene forward primers and a constant-region reverse primer to amplify CDR3s. TCRdb reprocessed the multiplex PCR reads using CATT. The repertoire holds 8,500 to 13,000 gamma-chain clones, about 47% seen once, with roughly 2% in the top ten. What was sequenced was Vdelta1+ gamma-delta thymocytes from the thymus. Sample subset: FACS-sorted CD3+ TCRalphabeta- TCRVdelta1+ TCRVdelta2- thymocytes. These receptors came from a boy under two years old who had congenital heart surgery.

The gene calls are TRGV9 and TRGJ1 or TRGJ2. The germline V gene encodes CDR1 GITISATS and CDR2 ISYDGTV (reference sequence). V was clipped by 1 base and J by 5 bases; unmatched bases: 5. The CDR3 totals 13 residues. CDR3 DNA sequence: TGTGCCTTGTGGGAGGTAGCAGATTATAAGAAACTCTTT. This translates into CALWEVADYKKLF.

This clone is a singleton in its sample. The V gene is TRGV5, the J gene TRGJ1 or TRGJ2. TCRdb leaves out the J gene; it was filled in here by matching the DNA to germline. V dropped 0 bases and J dropped 5; count of bases not matched to a gene: 7. CDR1 is VINAFY and CDR2 is YDVSNSKD in the germline V gene. This CDR3 has 14 residues. The CDR3 region has the DNA TGTGCCACCTGGGACAGGCGGGGCAATTATAAGAAACTCTTT. Translating it yields CATWDRRGNYKKLF.

For the J gene the call is TRGJP2; the V gene lacks a call. This CDR3 region has 14 residues. This CDR3 is CATWDRLGDWIKTF. CDR3 DNA: TGTGCCACCTGGGACAGGCTAGGAGATTGGATCAAGACGTTT.

As to this clone: Given a much more abundant clone one base away, this may be a read error. The rearrangement joins TRGV4 to TRGJ1 or TRGJ2. The J gene, left out of TCRdb, was set here by checking the DNA against germline. The V gene's germline CDR1 is EGSTGY and CDR2 YDSYTSSV. The CDR3 runs to 11 residues. The CDR3 nucleotides are TGTGCCACCTGGAATGATTATAAGAAACTCTTT. Its protein is CATWNDYKKLF.

This clone appeared a few times. This chain joins TRGV9 and TRGJP2. The germline CDR1 and CDR2 sequences are GITISATS and ISYDGTV (reference sequence). This CDR3 has 13 amino acids. Trimming removed 5 bases from V and 5 bases from J; junction bases left unmatched: 5. This CDR3 reads CALWVSSDWIKTF. CDR3 in DNA: TGTGCCTTGTGGGTGTCGAGTGATTGGATCAAGACGTTT.

V is TRGV4 and J is TRGJ1 or TRGJ2. TCRdb gives no J gene; it was assigned here by matching the DNA to germline. The V segment lost 4 bases and the J segment 7 bases; nucleotides outside the gene matches: 7. The CDR3 spans 12 residues. Germline V gene sequence: CDR1 EGSTGY, CDR2 YDSYTSSV. Here the CDR3 reads CATWEGRYKKLF. DNA for the CDR3: TGTGCCACCTGGGAGGGGAGGTATAAGAAACTCTTT.

The J gene was not called, though the V gene is TRGV9. The V gene's germline CDR1 is GITISATS and CDR2 ISYDGTV (reference sequence). The CDR3 is 10 amino acids. CDR3 residues: CALWEVRKIF. The CDR3 nucleotides are TGTGCCTTGTGGGAGGTGAGGAAAATATTT.

A few counts support this clone. The chain links TRGV3 to TRGJ1 or TRGJ2. Germline V gene data show CDR1 as VTNTFY and CDR2 as YDVSTARD (reference sequence). There are 17 residues in the CDR3. J was trimmed by 2 bases and V by 0 bases; bases with no gene match: 13. CDR3 coding DNA: TGTGCCACCTGGGACAGGCGGCACGTGCCTTATTATTATAAGAAACTCTTT. Amino acids: CATWDRRHVPYYYKKLF.

This clone occurred once. The V and J genes are TRGV2 and TRGJ1 or TRGJ2. No J segment appears in TCRdb, so it was assigned here by matching the sequence to germline. Losses at the gene ends were 3 bases for V and 5 bases for J; bases not matched to a gene: 7. CDR3 size: 13 residues. CDR1 is EGSNGY, CDR2 YDSYNSKV, per germline. The CDR3 protein is CATWDPANYKKLF. The CDR3 DNA sequence: TGTGCCACCTGGGACCCCGCTAATTATAAGAAACTCTTT.

The chain carries TRGV4 and TRGJ1 or TRGJ2. Germline V gene data show CDR1 as EGSTGY and CDR2 as YDSYTSSV. The J segment lost 3 bases and the V segment lost 0 bases, leaving 11 bases of the junction unmatched. This CDR3 is built from 16 residues. The CDR3 loop is CATWDGPGKFYYKKLF. CDR3 coding DNA: TGTGCCACCTGGGATGGGCCCGGCAAGTTTTATTATAAGAAACTCTTT.

This chain uses TRGV9 with TRGJ1 or TRGJ2. V gave up 1 base and J gave up 3 bases; unmatched junction bases: 6. The CDR3 is made up of 14 amino acids. CDR1 is GITISATS, CDR2 ISYDGTV, per germline (reference sequence). The CDR3: CALWEVTGYYKKLF. In DNA form, the CDR3 reads TGTGCCTTGTGGGAGGTTACCGGTTATTATAAGAAACTCTTT.

The V call is TRGV3, the J call TRGJP2. Germline matching of the DNA provided the J gene here, since TCRdb leaves it blank. This CDR3 region has 13 residues. V lost 8 bases to trimming and J lost 2 bases; unmatched junction nucleotides: 5. From germline, CDR1 is VTNTFY and CDR2 YDVSTARD (reference sequence). The CDR3 spells CATFLSSDWIKTF. The CDR3 DNA is TGTGCCACCTTCCTGAGTAGTGATTGGATCAAGACGTTT.

This clone was found a few times. The genes are TRGV9 and TRGJ1 or TRGJ2. Unmatched junction bases numbered 3, after V lost 5 bases and J lost 8 bases. CDR1 and CDR2 from the germline V gene are GITISATS and ISYDGTV (reference sequence). The CDR3 is 10 amino acids. CDR3 sequence reads: CALWGNKKLF. Written as DNA, the CDR3 is TGTGCCTTGTGGGGAAATAAGAAACTCTTT.

The chain has TRGV3 and TRGJP1. In the absence of a J gene in TCRdb, the DNA was matched to germline to assign it here. The CDR3 is made up of 17 amino acids. After removal of 0 bases from V and 0 bases from J, the junction contained 7 bases not matched to a gene. The germline V gene has CDR1 VTNTFY and CDR2 YDVSTARD (reference sequence). CDR3 sequence: CATWDRRWDTTGWFKIF. CDR3 coding DNA: TGTGCCACCTGGGACAGGCGATGGGATACCACTGGTTGGTTCAAGATATTT.

This clone was observed a few times. J is TRGJ1 or TRGJ2 and V is TRGV9. The CDR3 covers 15 residues. The J segment lost 6 bases and the V segment lost 3 bases, leaving 14 bases of the junction unmatched. The germline gives CDR1 GITISATS, CDR2 ISYDGTV (reference sequence). The CDR3 loop reads CALWECFEESYKKLF. CDR3 nucleotide sequence: TGTGCCTTGTGGGAGTGTTTCGAGGAGAGTTATAAGAAACTCTTT.

The gene calls are TRGV9 and TRGJ1 or TRGJ2. Since TCRdb gives no J gene, matching the DNA to germline was used here to assign it. Germline-derived CDR1 and CDR2 are GITISATS and ISYDGTV (reference sequence). The CDR3 has 13 amino acids. V gave up 0 bases and J gave up 7 bases; unmatched junction bases: 6. The CDR3 sequence is CALWEVQYYKKLF. The CDR3 nucleotides read TGTGCCTTGTGGGAGGTGCAATACTATAAGAAACTCTTT.

V usage is TRGV8 and J usage is TRGJ1 or TRGJ2. The J gene was not available in TCRdb and was assigned here by matching the DNA to germline segments. This CDR3 is built from 13 residues. Germline assignment: CDR1 VENAVY and CDR2 YDSYNSRV. Germline trimming cut 2 bases from V and 5 bases from J; bases unmatched to any gene: 6. This chain's CDR3 is CATWDNKNYKKLF. The DNA of the CDR3 is TGTGCCACCTGGGATAACAAAAATTATAAGAAACTCTTT.

Points on this clone: At one end, the junction sequence differs from germline, possibly due to a read error. The V gene is TRGV3, the J gene TRGJ1 or TRGJ2. The CDR3 loop spans 13 amino acids. Germline CDR1 is VTNTFY and CDR2 is YDVSTARD (reference sequence). The CDR3 is CATWDRPGYTKLF. The CDR3 coding sequence is TGTGCCACCTGGGACAGGCCTGGGTATACGAAACTCTTT.